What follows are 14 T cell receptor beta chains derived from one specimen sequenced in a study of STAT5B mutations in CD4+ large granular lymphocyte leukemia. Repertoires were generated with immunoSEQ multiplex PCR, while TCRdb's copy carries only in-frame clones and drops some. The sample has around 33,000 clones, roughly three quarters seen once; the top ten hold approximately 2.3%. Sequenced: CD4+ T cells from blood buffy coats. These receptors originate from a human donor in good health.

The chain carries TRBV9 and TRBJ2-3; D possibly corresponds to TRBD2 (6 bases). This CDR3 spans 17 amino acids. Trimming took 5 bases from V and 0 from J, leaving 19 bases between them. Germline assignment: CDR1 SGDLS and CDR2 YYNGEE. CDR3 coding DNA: TGTGCCAGCAGTATCGAACGGGCGGGAAGTAGCACAGATACGCAGTATTTT. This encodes CASSIERAGSSTDTQYF.

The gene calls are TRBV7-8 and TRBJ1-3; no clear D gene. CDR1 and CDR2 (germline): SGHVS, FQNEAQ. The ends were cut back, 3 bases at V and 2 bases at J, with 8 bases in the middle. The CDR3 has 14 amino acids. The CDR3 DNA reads TGTGCCAGCAGCTTTTCCCAGACTGGAAACACCATATATTTT. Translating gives CASSFSQTGNTIYF.

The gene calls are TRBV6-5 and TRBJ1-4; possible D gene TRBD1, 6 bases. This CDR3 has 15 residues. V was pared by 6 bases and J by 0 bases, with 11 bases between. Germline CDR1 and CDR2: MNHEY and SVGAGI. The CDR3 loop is CASSRGLATNEKLFF. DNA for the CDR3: TGTGCCAGCAGCAGGGGCTTAGCAACTAATGAAAAACTGTTTTTT.

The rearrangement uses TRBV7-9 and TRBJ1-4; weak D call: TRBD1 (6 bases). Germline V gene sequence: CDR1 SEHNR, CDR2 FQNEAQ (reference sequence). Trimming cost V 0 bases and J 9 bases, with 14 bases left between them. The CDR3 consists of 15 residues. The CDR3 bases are TGTGCCAGCAGCTTAGCGGGGACATTATCTAAAAAACTGTTTTTT. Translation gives CASSLAGTLSKKLFF.

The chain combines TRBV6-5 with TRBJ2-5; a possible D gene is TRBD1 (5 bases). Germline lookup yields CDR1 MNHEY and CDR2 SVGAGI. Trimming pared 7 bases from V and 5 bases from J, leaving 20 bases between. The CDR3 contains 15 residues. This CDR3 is CASTKGPNGWETQYF. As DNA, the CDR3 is TGTGCCAGCACCAAGGGGCCGAACGGCTGGGAGACCCAGTACTTC.

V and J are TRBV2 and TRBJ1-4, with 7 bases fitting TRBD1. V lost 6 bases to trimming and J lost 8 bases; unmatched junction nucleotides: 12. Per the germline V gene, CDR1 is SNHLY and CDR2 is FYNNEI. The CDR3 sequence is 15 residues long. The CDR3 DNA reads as TGTGCCAGCAGGCCTAGACAGGGACTAGGGGAAAAACTGTTTTTT. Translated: CASRPRQGLGEKLFF.

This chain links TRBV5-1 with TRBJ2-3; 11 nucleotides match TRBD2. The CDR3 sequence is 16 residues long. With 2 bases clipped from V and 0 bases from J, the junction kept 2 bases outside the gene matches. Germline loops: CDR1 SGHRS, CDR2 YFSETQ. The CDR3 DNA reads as TGCGCCAGCAGCTTACTAGCGGGAGTAAGCACAGATACGCAGTATTTT. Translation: CASSLLAGVSTDTQYF.

CDR3 sequence: CATSGTPSYEQYF. CDR3 coding DNA: TGTGCCACTTCCGGGACACCTTCCTACGAGCAGTACTTC. The chain couples TRBV19 to TRBJ2-7; D possibly corresponds to TRBD1 (6 bases). CDR1 LNHDA and CDR2 SQIVND come from the germline V gene (reference sequence). CDR3 length: 13 residues. The ends were cut back, 10 bases at V and 1 base at J, with 14 bases in the middle.

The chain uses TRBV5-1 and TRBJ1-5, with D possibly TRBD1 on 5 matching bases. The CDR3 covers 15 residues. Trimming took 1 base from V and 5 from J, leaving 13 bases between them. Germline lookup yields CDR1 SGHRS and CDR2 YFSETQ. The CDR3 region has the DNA TGCGCCAGCAGCTTGTTGGGGGGTAGGGATCAGCCCCAGCATTTT. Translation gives CASSLLGGRDQPQHF.

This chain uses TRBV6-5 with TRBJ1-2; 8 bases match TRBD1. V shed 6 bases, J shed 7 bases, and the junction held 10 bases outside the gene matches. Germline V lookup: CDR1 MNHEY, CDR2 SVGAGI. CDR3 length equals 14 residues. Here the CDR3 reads CASSSRGLISGYTF. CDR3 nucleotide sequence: TGTGCCAGCAGCTCCAGGGGGCTGATTAGTGGCTACACCTTC.

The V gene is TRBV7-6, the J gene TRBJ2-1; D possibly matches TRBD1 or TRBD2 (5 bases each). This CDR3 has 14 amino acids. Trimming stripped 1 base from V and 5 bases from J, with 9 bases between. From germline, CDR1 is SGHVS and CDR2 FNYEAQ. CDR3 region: CASSLGGPDNEQFF. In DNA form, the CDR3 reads TGTGCCAGCAGCTTAGGGGGACCAGACAATGAGCAGTTCTTC. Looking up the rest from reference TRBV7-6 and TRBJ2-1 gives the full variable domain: GAGVSQSPRYKVTKRGQDVALRCDPISGHVSLYWYRQALGQGPEFLTYFNYEAQQDKSGLPNDRFSAERPEGSISTLTIQRTEQRDSAMYRCASSLGGPDNEQFFGPGTRLTVL.

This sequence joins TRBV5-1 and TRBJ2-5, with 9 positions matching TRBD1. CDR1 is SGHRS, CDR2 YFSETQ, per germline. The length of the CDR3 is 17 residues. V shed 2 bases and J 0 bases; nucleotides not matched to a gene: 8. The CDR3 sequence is CASSLGGTGMYQETQYF. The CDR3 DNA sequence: TGCGCCAGCAGCTTAGGGGGGACAGGGATGTACCAAGAGACCCAGTACTTC.

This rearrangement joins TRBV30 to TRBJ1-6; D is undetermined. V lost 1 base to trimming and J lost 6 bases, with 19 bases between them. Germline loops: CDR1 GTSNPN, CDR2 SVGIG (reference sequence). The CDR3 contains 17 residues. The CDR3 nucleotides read TGTGCCTGGAGTGATCTGCTGCTGATGTTTGGTAATTCACCCCTCCACTTT. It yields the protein CAWSDLLLMFGNSPLHF.

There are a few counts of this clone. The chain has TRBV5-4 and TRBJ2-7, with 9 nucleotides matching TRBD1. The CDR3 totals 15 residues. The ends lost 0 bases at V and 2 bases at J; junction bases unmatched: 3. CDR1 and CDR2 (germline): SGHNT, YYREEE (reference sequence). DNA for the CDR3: TGTGCCAGCAGCTTGGAAGGACAGGGGCCCTACGAGCAGTACTTC. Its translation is CASSLEGQGPYEQYF.